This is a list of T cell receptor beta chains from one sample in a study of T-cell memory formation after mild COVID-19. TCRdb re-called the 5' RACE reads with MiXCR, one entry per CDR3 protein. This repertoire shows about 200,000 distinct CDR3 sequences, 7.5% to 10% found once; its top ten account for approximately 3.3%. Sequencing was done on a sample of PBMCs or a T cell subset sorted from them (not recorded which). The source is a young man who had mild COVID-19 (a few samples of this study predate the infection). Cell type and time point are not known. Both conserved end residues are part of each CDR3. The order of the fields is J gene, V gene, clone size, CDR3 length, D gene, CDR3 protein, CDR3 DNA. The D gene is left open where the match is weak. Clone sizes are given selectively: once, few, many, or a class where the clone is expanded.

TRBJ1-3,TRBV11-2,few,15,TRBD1,CASSWVTGRGNTIYF,TGTGCCAGCAGCTGGGTGACAGGGCGGGGAAACACCATATATTTT
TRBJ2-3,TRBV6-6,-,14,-,CASNPMLAGDTQYF,TGTGCCAGCAACCCTATGCTCGCAGGGGATACGCAGTATTTT
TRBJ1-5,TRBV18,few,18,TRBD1,CASSPPGRGQGVAQPQHF,TGTGCCAGCTCACCACCGGGACGTGGGCAGGGGGTAGCTCAGCCCCAGCATTTT
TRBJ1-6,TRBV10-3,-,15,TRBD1,CAISGQGAINSPLHF,TGTGCCATCAGTGGACAGGGGGCGATTAATTCACCCCTCCACTTT
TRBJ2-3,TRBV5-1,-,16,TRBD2,CASSVGTSGSTDTQYF,TGCGCCAGCAGCGTGGGGACTAGCGGAAGCACAGATACGCAGTATTTT
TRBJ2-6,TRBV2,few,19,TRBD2,CASGVSRSSGRPGANVLTF,TGTGCCAGCGGAGTGAGTAGGAGTAGCGGGCGGCCTGGGGCCAACGTCCTGACTTTC
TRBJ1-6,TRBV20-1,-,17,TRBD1,CSARDWQGDSYNSPLHF,TGCAGTGCTAGAGATTGGCAGGGGGATTCCTATAATTCACCCCTCCACTTT
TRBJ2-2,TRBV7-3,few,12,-,CASSGYTGELFF,TGTGCCAGCAGCGGATACACCGGGGAGCTGTTTTTT
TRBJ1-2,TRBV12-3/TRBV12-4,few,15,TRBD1,CASSRGTGGYYGYTF,TGTGCCAGCAGCCGCGGGACAGGGGGCTACTATGGCTACACCTTC
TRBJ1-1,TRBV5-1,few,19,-,CASRFIRDNPSQSNTEAFF,TGCGCCAGCAGATTTATCCGGGACAACCCATCCCAATCGAACACTGAAGCTTTCTTT
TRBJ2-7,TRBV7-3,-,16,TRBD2,CASSLNGAGGPWEQYF,TGTGCCAGCAGCTTAAATGGTGCGGGGGGGCCGTGGGAGCAGTACTTC
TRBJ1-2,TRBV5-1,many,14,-,CASSLEAVRRGYTF,TGCGCCAGCAGCTTGGAGGCGGTACGACGTGGCTACACCTTC
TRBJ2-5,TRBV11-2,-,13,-,CASSGGNQETQYF,TGTGCCAGCAGCGGGGGGAACCAAGAGACCCAGTACTTC
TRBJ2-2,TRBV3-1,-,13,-,CASSPTGPGELFF,TGTGCCAGCAGCCCGACAGGCCCCGGGGAGCTGTTTTTT
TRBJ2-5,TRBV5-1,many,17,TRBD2,CASSRGQGLAGLETQYF,TGCGCCAGCAGCCGAGGACAGGGACTAGCGGGGTTAGAGACCCAGTACTTC
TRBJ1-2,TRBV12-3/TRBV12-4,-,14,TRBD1,CASRLGQGNYGYTF,TGTGCCAGCAGGCTGGGACAGGGTAACTATGGCTACACCTTC